This T cell receptor (beta chain) derives from a study of cytomegalovirus exposure and HLA in healthy donors. The CDR3 runs to 14 residues. The ends lost 5 bases at V and 8 bases at J; junction bases unmatched: 12. Germline V gene sequence: CDR1 SGHRS, CDR2 YFSETQ. Study-level results: The study carried out a later analysis of TCR beta sequences. It associated around 17,000 of them with specific HLA alleles at a false discovery rate of 0.05.

This PCR relied on a set of 60 Vbeta primers and 13 Jbeta primers. Generated by immunoSEQ multiplex PCR, the TCRdb table keeps only in-frame clones and is missing some. The sample has 130,000 to 150,000 clones; around 80% are singletons. Comment on this clone: Its specificity is not known.

The sequence came from a female donor in good health and CMV-seronegative. The V call is TRBV5-1, the J call TRBJ1-2; 7 bases align to TRBD1. The sequencing input was PBMCs. Written as DNA, the CDR3 is TGCGCCAGCAGAACACAGGGGCGCCAGGGCGGCTACACCTTC. Protein: CASRTQGRQGGYTF.